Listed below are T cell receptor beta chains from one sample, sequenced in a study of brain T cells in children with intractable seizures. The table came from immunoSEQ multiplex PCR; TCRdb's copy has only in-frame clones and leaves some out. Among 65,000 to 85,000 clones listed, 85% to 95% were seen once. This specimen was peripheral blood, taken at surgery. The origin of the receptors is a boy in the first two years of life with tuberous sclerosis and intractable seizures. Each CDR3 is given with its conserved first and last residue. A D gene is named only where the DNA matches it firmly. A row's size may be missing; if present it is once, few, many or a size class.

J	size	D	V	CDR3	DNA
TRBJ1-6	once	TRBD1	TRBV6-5	CASSSDRGRDSPLHF	TGTGCCAGCAGTTCAGACAGGGGTAGGGATTCACCCCTCCACTTT
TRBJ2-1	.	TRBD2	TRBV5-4	CASSLPDGGYNEQFF	TGTGCCAGCAGCTTACCCGACGGGGGGTACAATGAGCAGTTCTTC
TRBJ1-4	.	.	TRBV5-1	CASSLRGLFNEKLFF	TGCGCCAGCAGCTTACGCGGATTATTTAATGAAAAACTGTTTTTT
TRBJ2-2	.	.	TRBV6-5	CASRTLQVFTGELFF	TGTGCCAGCAGGACGTTACAGGTTTTCACCGGGGAGCTGTTTTTT
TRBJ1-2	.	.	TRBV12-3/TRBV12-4	CASRYSSMNGYTF	TGTGCCAGCAGATATTCATCCATGAATGGCTACACCTTC
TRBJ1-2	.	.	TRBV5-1	CASSLGGAWDYGYTF	TGCGCCAGCAGCTTAGGCGGCGCGTGGGACTATGGCTACACCTTC
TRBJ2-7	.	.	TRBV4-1	CASSHHSGDRAYEQYF	TGCGCCAGCAGCCACCACTCCGGAGACCGGGCCTACGAGCAGTACTTC
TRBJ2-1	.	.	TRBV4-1	CASSQDPGTGPYNEQFF	TGCGCCAGCAGCCAAGACCCAGGGACTGGGCCCTACAATGAGCAGTTCTTC
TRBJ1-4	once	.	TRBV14	CARDSNSGEKLFF	TGTGCCAGAGACAGTAATAGTGGGGAAAAACTGTTTTTT
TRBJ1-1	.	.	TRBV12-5	CASGLGGIPGEAFF	TGTGCTAGTGGTTTGGGGGGGATCCCCGGAGAAGCTTTCTTT
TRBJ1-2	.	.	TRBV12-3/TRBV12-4	CASSLWWGLGYTF	TGTGCCAGCAGTTTGTGGTGGGGGCTTGGCTACACCTTC
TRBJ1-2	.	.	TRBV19	CASREQGEGNYGYTF	TGTGCCAGCCGAGAACAGGGAGAAGGTAACTATGGCTACACCTTC
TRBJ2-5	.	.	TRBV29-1	CSARWGRGSQETQYF	TGCAGCGCCAGATGGGGGCGGGGTTCACAAGAGACCCAGTACTTC
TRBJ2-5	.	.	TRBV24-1	CATSVRGLSRETQYF	TGTGCCACCAGTGTAAGAGGACTCTCTCGAGAGACCCAGTACTTC
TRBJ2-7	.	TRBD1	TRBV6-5	CAGRTGEGYEQYF	TGTGCCGGGCGGACAGGGGAAGGGTACGAGCAGTACTTC
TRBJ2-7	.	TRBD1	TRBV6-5	CASSYSAGTGTYEQYF	TGTGCCAGCAGTTACTCTGCGGGGACAGGCACCTACGAGCAGTACTTC
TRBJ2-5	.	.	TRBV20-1	CRTQETQYF	TGTCGGACCCAAGAGACCCAGTACTTC
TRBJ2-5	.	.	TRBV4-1	CASSQVTAETQYF	TGCGCCAGCAGCCAAGTAACAGCAGAGACCCAGTACTTC
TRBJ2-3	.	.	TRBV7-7	CASSQGTASTDTQYF	TGTGCTAGCAGCCAGGGGACCGCTAGCACAGATACGCAGTATTTT
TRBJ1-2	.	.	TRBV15	CATSREGREWYGYTF	TGTGCCACCAGCCGAGAGGGTAGGGAGTGGTATGGCTACACCTTC
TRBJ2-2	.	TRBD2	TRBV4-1	CASSQRGGYTGELFF	TGCGCCAGCAGCCAACGGGGGGGTTACACCGGGGAGCTGTTTTTT
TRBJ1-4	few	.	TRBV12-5	CASGLAHITGQDEKLFF	TGTGCTAGTGGTTTGGCACATATTACAGGTCAAGATGAAAAACTGTTTTTT
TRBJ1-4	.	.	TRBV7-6	CASSLESERFEKLFF	TGTGCCAGCAGCTTAGAATCGGAGAGATTCGAAAAACTGTTTTTT
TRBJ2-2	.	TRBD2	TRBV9	CASSLNSGGYTGELFF	TGTGCCAGCAGCCTAAATAGCGGGGGGTACACCGGGGAGCTGTTTTTT
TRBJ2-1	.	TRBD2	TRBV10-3	CAISESVASGSTYNEQFF	TGTGCCATCAGTGAGTCAGTGGCTAGCGGGAGTACCTACAATGAGCAGTTCTTC
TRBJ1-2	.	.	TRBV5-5	CASSLSNRYYGYTF	TGTGCCAGCAGCTTGTCGAACAGGTACTATGGCTACACCTTC
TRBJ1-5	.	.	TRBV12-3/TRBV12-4	CASSYPNQPQHF	TGTGCCAGCAGTTACCCCAATCAGCCCCAGCATTTT
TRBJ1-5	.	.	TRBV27	CASSRTGIDQPQHF	TGTGCCAGCAGTCGAACAGGTATAGATCAGCCCCAGCATTTT
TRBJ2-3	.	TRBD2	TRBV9	CASSHPSPPAGDADTQYF	TGTGCCAGCAGCCACCCCAGCCCTCCAGCGGGAGACGCAGATACGCAGTATTTT
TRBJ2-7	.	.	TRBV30	CAWSVRAFSYEQYF	TGTGCCTGGAGTGTAAGGGCTTTCTCCTACGAGCAGTACTTC
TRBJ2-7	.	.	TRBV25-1	CASSGHEQYF	TGTGCCAGCAGTGGCCACGAGCAGTACTTC
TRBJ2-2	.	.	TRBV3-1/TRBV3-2	CASSPGQGPTGELFF	TGTGCCAGCAGCCCCGGGCAGGGCCCCACCGGGGAGCTGTTTTTT
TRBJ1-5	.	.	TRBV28	CASHWGGAGNQPQHF	TGTGCCAGCCACTGGGGCGGCGCGGGCAATCAGCCCCAGCATTTT
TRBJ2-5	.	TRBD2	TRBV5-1	CASSLAGGPITQYF	TGCGCCAGCAGCTTGGCGGGGGGGCCTATCACCCAGTACTTC
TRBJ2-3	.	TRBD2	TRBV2	CASNIAGGRVADTQYF	TGTGCCAGCAATATAGCGGGGGGGAGGGTCGCAGATACGCAGTATTTT
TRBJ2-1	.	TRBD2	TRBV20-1	CSASSSGVYNEQFF	TGCAGTGCTAGTTCTAGCGGGGTCTACAATGAGCAGTTCTTC
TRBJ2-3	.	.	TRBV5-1	CASSLSFGGGNTDTQYF	TGCGCCAGCAGCTTGAGTTTCGGCGGGGGCAACACAGATACGCAGTATTTT
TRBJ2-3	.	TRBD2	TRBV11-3	CASSFLVPLAGGISYTQYF	TGTGCCAGCAGCTTCCTAGTTCCCTTAGCGGGAGGTATTTCGTATACGCAGTATTTT
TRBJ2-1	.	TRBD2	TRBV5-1	CASSPLAGGYNEQFF	TGCGCCAGCAGCCCACTAGCGGGAGGATACAATGAGCAGTTCTTC
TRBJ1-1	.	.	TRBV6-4	CASSDSQNTEAFF	TGTGCCAGCAGTGACTCACAGAACACTGAAGCTTTCTTT
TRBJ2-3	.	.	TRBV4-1	CASSRQKATEDTQYF	TGCGCCAGCAGCCGCCAGAAAGCGACAGAAGATACGCAGTATTTT
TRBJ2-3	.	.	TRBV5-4	CASTRPGGDTQYF	TGTGCCAGCACCAGGCCCGGGGGAGATACGCAGTATTTT